This T cell receptor beta chain was found in a study of identical twins (dated by TCRdb to about 2016). In terms of the full investigation: To test whether fetal clonotypes persist, this study deep-sequenced TCR alpha and beta repertoires from monozygotic twins, from unrelated adults of various ages, and from cord blood. To rule out contamination, the twin experiments were replicated at different times with different library preparation protocols.

Receptor libraries were prepared by 5' RACE. Reads for this sample came from an Illumina HiSeq 2000. A universal primer binding site was added through template switching, and the final cDNA carried a unique molecular identifier so that TCR cDNA molecules could be counted accurately. Specific primers in the conserved constant-segment region were used to synthesize first-strand cDNA for TCR alpha and beta chains. To control for contamination, each cDNA library was double barcoded with a SMART-Mk sample barcode plus Illumina barcodes. Two successive PCR steps introduced TruSeq adapter sequences along with Illumina sample barcodes. The Illumina HiSeq platform was used with custom primers to sequence TCR alpha and beta cDNA libraries. Per the source publication's procedure: MiGEC was used to process raw reads and extract unique molecular identifiers, and MiXCR was used to find CDR3 positions. For each individual, recombination models were inferred using an EM algorithm with the repgenHMM and IGoR tools. Shared clonotype analysis was performed with the tcR package in R, normalizing sharing by the product of cloneset sizes. To study raw recombination free of thymic and clonal selection effects, out-of-frame nonproductive sequences were analyzed. TCRdb reprocessed the public reads (quality trimming at Q25 with fastp, clone calling with MiXCR) and kept in-frame beta chains. Rows with a matching CDR3 protein are joined into one entry that keeps the most common DNA and genes. The V and J calls shown here were made by TCRdb, not taken from the authors' results. The sample includes under 250,000 distinct CDR3 sequences, with roughly a tenth observed a single time. The ten biggest clones cover 4% to 6% of the sample.

Its CDR3 holds 16 amino acids, cysteine through phenylalanine. The entry retains the CDR3 DNA only, 48 bases that are in frame from base 1. Trimming takes 0 bases off V and 0 bases off J; junction bases not matched to a gene: 0. In the germline V gene, CDR1 corresponds to SGHRS and CDR2 to YFSETQ. This clonotype was seen ten or more times. What this receptor recognizes is not known. There are no base qualities to consult, and no much larger clone falls within one base. Every donor in the study was a healthy Caucasian. Using Miltenyi CD45RO+ enrichment and human naive T-cell isolation kits, memory (CD45RO+) and naive T cells were isolated from PBMC. Here is what the overall study found, with its caveats: Compared with coincidental sharing between unrelated individuals, out-of-frame TCR alpha sequences shared between twins had an excess of sequences with low generation probability. Fewer insertions were carried by abundant cord blood beta clonotypes; a weaker similar trend was observed in young adult naive repertoires, while no such trend was observed in memory repertoires. Out-of-frame TCR alpha sharing in monozygotic twins was systematically underestimated by recombination models, whereas sharing between unrelated individuals was in agreement with the recombination models. Zero-insertion analyses could be partly confounded by invariant T cells such as MAIT and iNKT, though diverse VJ usage argued against such confounding for most clonotypes. Because the same donors could not be followed over many years, the conclusions relied on cross-sectional statistical analysis. In beta out-of-frame sequences, excess twin sharing was weaker, because having fewer shared sequences lowered the signal-to-noise ratio.

This clonotype was sampled from a young woman in good health. Material for sequencing was memory (CD45RO+) T cells sorted from blood. The sample's cell subset or site label is to be understood as: CD45RO+ enriched T cells. The chain joins TRBV5-1 to TRBJ2-1; 10 of the junction bases match TRBD2. CDR3 region: CASSLASGGSYNEQFF. The DNA sequence follows: TGCGCCAGCAGCTTGGCTAGCGGGGGCTCCTACAATGAGCAGTTCTTC. When the CDR3 is completed using the reference TRBV5-1 and TRBJ2-1 genes on either side, the full variable domain is KAGVTQTPRYLIKTRGQQVTLSCSPISGHRSVSWYQQTPGQGLQFLFEYFSETQRNKGNFPGRFSGRQFSNSRSEMNVSTLELGDSALYLCASSLASGGSYNEQFFGPGTRLTVL.